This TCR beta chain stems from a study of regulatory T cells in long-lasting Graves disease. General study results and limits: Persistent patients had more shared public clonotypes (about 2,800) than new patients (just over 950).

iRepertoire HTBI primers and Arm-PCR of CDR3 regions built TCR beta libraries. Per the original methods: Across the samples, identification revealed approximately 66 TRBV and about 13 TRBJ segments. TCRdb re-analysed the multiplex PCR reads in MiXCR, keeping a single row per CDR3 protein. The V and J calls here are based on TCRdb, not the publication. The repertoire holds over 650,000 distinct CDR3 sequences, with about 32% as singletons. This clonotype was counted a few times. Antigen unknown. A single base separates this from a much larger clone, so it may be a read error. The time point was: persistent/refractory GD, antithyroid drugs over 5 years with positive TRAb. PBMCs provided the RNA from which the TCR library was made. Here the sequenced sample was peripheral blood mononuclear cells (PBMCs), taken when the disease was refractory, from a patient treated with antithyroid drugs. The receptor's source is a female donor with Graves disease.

DNA for the CDR3: TGTGCCATCAGTGAACAGGGGGAGACCCAGTACTTC. Its translation: CAISEQGETQYF. The chain joins TRBV10-3 to TRBJ2-5; 7 nucleotides match TRBD1. The germline V gene has CDR1 ENHRY and CDR2 SYGVKD. V shed 3 bases and J 5 bases; nucleotides not matched to a gene: 0. The CDR3 length is 12 residues.